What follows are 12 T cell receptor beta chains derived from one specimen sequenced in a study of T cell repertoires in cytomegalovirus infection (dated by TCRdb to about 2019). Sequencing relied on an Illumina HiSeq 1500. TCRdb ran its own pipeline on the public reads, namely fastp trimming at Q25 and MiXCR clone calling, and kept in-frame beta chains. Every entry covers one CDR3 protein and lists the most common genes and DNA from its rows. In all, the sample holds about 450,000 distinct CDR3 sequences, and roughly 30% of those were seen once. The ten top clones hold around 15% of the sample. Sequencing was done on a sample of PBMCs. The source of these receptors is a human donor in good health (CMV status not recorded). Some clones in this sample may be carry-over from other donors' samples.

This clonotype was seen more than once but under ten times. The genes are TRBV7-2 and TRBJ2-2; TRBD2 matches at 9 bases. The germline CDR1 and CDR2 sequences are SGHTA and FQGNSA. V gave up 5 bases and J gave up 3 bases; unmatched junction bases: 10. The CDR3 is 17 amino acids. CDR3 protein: CASSPRPAGGYTGELFF. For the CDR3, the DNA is TGTGCCAGCAGCCCCCGCCCCGCGGGGGGGTACACCGGGGAGCTGTTTTTT.

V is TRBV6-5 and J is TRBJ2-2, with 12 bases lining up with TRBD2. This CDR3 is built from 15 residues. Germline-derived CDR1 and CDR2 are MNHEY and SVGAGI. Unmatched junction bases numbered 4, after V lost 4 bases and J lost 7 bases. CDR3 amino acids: CASSFLAGGLGELFF. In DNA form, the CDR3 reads TGTGCCAGCAGTTTCCTAGCGGGGGGGCTCGGGGAGCTGTTTTTT.

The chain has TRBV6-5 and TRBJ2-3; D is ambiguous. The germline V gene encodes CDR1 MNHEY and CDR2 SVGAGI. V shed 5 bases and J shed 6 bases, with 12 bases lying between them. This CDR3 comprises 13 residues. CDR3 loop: CASSPVWQDTQYF. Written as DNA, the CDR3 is TGTGCCAGCAGTCCCGTATGGCAGGATACGCAGTATTTT.

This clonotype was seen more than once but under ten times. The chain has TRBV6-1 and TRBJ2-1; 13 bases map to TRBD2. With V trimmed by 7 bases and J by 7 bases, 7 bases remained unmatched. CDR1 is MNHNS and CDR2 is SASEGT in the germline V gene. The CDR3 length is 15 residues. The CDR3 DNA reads TGTGCCAGCACCCCACTAGCGGGGGGGCGTAATGAGCAGTTCTTC. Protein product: CASTPLAGGRNEQFF.

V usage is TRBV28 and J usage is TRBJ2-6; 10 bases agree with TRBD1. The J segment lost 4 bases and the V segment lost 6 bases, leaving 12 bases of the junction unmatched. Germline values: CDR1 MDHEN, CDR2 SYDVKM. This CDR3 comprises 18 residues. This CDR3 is CASSIPGTGVTGANVLTF. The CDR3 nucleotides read TGTGCCAGCAGCATACCGGGGACAGGGGTTACAGGGGCCAACGTCCTGACTTTC.

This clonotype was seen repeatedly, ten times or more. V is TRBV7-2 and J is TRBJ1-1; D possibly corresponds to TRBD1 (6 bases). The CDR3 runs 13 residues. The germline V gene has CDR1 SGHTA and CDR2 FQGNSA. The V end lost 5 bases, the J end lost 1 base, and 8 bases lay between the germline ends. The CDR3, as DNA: TGTGCCAGCAGCGTACAGGGGAACACTGAAGCTTTCTTT. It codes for CASSVQGNTEAFF.

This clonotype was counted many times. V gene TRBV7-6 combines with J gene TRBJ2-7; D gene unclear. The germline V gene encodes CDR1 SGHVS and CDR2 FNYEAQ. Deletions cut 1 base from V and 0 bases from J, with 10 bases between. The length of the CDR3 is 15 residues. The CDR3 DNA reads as TGTGCCAGCAGCTTAGATAGCAGCAGCTCCTACGAGCAGTACTTC. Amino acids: CASSLDSSSSYEQYF.

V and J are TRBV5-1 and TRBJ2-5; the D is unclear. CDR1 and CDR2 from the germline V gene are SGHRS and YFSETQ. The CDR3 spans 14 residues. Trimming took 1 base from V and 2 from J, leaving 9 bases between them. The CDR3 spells CASSLSQRQETQYF. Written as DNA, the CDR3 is TGCGCCAGCAGCTTGTCCCAGCGTCAAGAGACCCAGTACTTC. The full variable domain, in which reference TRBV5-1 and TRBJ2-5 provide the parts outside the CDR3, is KAGVTQTPRYLIKTRGQQVTLSCSPISGHRSVSWYQQTPGQGLQFLFEYFSETQRNKGNFPGRFSGRQFSNSRSEMNVSTLELGDSALYLCASSLSQRQETQYFGPGTRLLVL.

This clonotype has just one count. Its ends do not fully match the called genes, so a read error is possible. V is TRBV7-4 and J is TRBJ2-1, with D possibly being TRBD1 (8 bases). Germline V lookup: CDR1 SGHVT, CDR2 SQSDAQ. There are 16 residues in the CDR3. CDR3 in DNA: TGTGCCAGCAGCTCCGCTAGACTAGCAGGGGGCGATGAGCGGTTCTTC. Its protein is CASSSARLAGGDERFF.

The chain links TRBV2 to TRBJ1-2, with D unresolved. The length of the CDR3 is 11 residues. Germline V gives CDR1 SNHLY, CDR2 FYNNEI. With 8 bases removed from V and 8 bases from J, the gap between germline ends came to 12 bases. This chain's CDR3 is CASQVRWGYTF. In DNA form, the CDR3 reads TGTGCCAGCCAAGTTCGGTGGGGCTACACCTTC.

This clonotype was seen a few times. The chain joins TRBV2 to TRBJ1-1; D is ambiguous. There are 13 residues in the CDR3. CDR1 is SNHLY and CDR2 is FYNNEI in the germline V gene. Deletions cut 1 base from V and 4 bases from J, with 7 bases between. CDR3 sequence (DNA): TGTGCCAGCAGTGAAGGGGTTTTCACTGAAGCTTTCTTT. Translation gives CASSEGVFTEAFF.

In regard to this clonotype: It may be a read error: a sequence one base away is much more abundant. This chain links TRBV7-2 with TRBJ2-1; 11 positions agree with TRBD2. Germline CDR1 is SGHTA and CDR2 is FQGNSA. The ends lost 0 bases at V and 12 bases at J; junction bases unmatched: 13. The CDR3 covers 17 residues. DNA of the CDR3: TGTGCCAGCAGCTTAGCAGTTAGCGGGGGGGCCATCTATGGGCAGTTCTTC. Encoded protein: CASSLAVSGGAIYGQFF.